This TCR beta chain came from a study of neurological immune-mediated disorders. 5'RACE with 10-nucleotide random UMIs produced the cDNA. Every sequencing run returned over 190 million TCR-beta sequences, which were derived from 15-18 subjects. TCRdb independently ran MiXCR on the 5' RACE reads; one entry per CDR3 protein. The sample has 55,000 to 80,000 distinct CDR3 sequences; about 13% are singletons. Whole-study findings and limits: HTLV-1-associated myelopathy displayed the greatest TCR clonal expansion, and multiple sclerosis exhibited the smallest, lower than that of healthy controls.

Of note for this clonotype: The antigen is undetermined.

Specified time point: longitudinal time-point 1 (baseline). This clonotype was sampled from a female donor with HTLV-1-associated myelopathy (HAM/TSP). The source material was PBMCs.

CDR3 loop: CASRPTVYNEQFF. For the CDR3, the DNA is TGTGCCAGCAGACCGACAGTTTACAATGAGCAGTTCTTC. J is TRBJ2-1 and V is TRBV6-5; the D gene is possibly TRBD1 (5 bases). Germline lookup yields CDR1 MNHEY and CDR2 SVGAGI. The ends were cut back, 6 bases at V and 4 bases at J, with 10 bases in the middle. The CDR3 is 13 residues long.